The clone carrying this T cell receptor beta chain was seen repeatedly, ten times or more. Its specificity is not known. TCRdb re-analysed the 5' RACE reads in MiXCR, keeping a single row per CDR3 protein. This table holds 60,000 to 80,000 distinct CDR3 sequences, approximately 12% found once. The sample belongs to a study of early T cells in non-severe SARS-CoV-2 infection. General study findings and limits: Lookups in VDJdb leaned toward anti-spike CD8 responses and missed private and CD4 specificities.

CDR1 is MNHEY, CDR2 SVGEGT, per germline. The V gene lost 5 bases and the J gene lost 0 bases, with 8 bases spanning the gap. The CDR3 runs to 14 residues. This clonotype originated in an adult who was a healthcare worker with PCR-confirmed SARS-CoV-2 infection or an uninfected control (not recorded which). This rearrangement joins TRBV6-2 or TRBV6-3 to TRBJ2-1; D is unclear. Sample: whole blood. The CDR3 sequence is CASSRLSSYNEQFF. For the CDR3, the DNA is TGTGCCAGCAGTCGACTGAGCTCCTACAATGAGCAGTTCTTC.